The 19 T cell receptor beta chains given below trace back to one sample, sequenced in a study of regulatory T cells in long-lasting Graves disease. Through Arm-PCR of CDR3 regions and iRepertoire HTBI primers, TCR beta libraries were built. One entry per CDR3 protein results from TCRdb running MiXCR on the multiplex PCR reads. The table lists hundreds of thousands of distinct CDR3 sequences, roughly 14% of them singletons, with roughly 10% in the top ten. Time point here: newly diagnosed GD, antithyroid drugs for less than 3 months. PBMC RNA was the source of the TCR library. These data also featured in a second study, about T cells in Graves' hyperthyroidism and ophthalmopathy.

The sample consisted of peripheral blood mononuclear cells (PBMCs), taken at new diagnosis, from a patient treated with antithyroid drugs. These receptors all come from a man in his thirties or forties with Graves disease.

This clonotype has only a few counts. The chain couples TRBV5-6 to TRBJ1-3; no clear D. Looked up from germline, CDR1 is SGHDT and CDR2 is YYEEEE. Trimming stripped 0 bases from V and 0 bases from J, with 10 bases between. This CDR3 is built from 16 residues. The chain's CDR3 is CASSLVPVYSGNTIYF. DNA for the CDR3: TGTGCCAGCAGCTTGGTTCCGGTTTACTCTGGAAACACCATATATTTT.

Many counts were recorded for this clonotype. The J gene is TRBJ1-1, the V gene TRBV7-9; 8 bases fit TRBD1. Germline trimming cut 6 bases from V and 6 bases from J; bases unmatched to any gene: 6. In germline, CDR1 is SEHNR, CDR2 FQNEAQ (reference sequence). CDR3 length: 13 residues. CDR3 region: CASSDYRGAEAFF. DNA of the CDR3: TGTGCCAGCAGTGACTACAGGGGGGCTGAAGCTTTCTTT.

Turning to this clonotype: A much more abundant neighbour one base away suggests this may be a read error. V and J are TRBV7-9 and TRBJ2-7; possibly TRBD2 for D (6 bases). This CDR3 has 15 residues. The germline gives CDR1 SEHNR, CDR2 FQNEAQ (reference sequence). The CDR3 here is CASSPRGGSAIEQCF. In DNA, the CDR3 is TGTGCCAGCAGCCCCCGAGGAGGGTCGGCTATCGAGCAGTGCTTC.

The chain uses TRBV24-1 and TRBJ1-4, with D hard to call. The CDR3 contains 13 residues. Per the germline V gene, CDR1 is KGHDR and CDR2 is SFDVKD. V was clipped by 5 bases and J by 5 bases, with 8 bases between them. The CDR3 DNA reads TGTGCCACCAGTGCGGGTTTGAATGAAAAACTGTTTTTT. Its protein is CATSAGLNEKLFF.

The sample holds many counts of this clonotype. V is TRBV27 and J is TRBJ1-6; a weak D match, TRBD1 (5 bases). The V gene's germline CDR1 is MNHEY and CDR2 SMNVEV (reference sequence). The CDR3 is 14 residues long. V was shortened by 6 bases and J by 2 bases, with 8 bases between the two germline ends. CDR3 DNA: TGTGCCAGCAGGGGGACTCCCTATAATTCACCCCTCCACTTT. Amino acids: CASRGTPYNSPLHF.

This clonotype appeared many times. The chain links TRBV28 to TRBJ2-5; TRBD1 is a possible D gene (6 bases). Germline CDR1 is MDHEN and CDR2 is SYDVKM. There are 14 residues in the CDR3. V was trimmed by 2 bases and J by 2 bases, leaving 9 bases between them. CDR3 nucleotide sequence: TGTGCCAGCAGTTTAAGGGGGAGACAAGAGACCCAGTACTTC. Translated, it gives CASSLRGRQETQYF.

This sequence joins TRBV7-2 and TRBJ2-2; 11 nucleotides align to TRBD2. With V trimmed by 4 bases and J by 6 bases, 4 bases remained unmatched. The germline V gene has CDR1 SGHTA and CDR2 FQGNSA. This CDR3 region has 15 residues. CDR3 DNA sequence: TGTGCCAGCAGCTCTTTAGCGGGAGGGCCCGGGGAGCTGTTTTTT. Its protein product is CASSSLAGGPGELFF. Using reference TRBV7-2 and TRBJ2-2 for the parts outside the CDR3, the full variable domain is GAGVSQSPSNKVTEKGKDVELRCDPISGHTALYWYRQSLGQGLEFLIYFQGNSAPDKSGLPSDRFSAERTGGSVSTLTIQRTQQEDSAVYLCASSSLAGGPGELFFGEGSRLTVL.

This clonotype turned up a few times. The genes are TRBV7-2 and TRBJ1-1, with D tentatively TRBD1 (6 bases). The germline gives CDR1 SGHTA, CDR2 FQGNSA. Trimming pared 3 bases from V and 0 bases from J, leaving 11 bases between. The CDR3 totals 15 residues. The CDR3 protein is CASSFQGQMNTEAFF. CDR3 DNA: TGTGCCAGCAGCTTCCAGGGGCAGATGAACACTGAAGCTTTCTTT.

There are many counts of this clonotype. V and J are TRBV7-3 and TRBJ2-1; 7 positions match TRBD2. Germline V gene sequence: CDR1 SGHTA, CDR2 FQGTGA. Trimming cost V 0 bases and J 9 bases; bases outside gene matches: 5. This CDR3 comprises 14 residues. CDR3 sequence: CASSLTGSGSEQFF. The CDR3, as DNA: TGTGCCAGCAGCTTAACCGGTAGCGGGTCTGAGCAGTTCTTC.

This clonotype was picked up many times. The chain employs TRBV7-9 and TRBJ2-1, with 8 nucleotides matching TRBD2. The CDR3 covers 17 residues. In germline, CDR1 is SEHNR, CDR2 FQNEAQ (reference sequence). V lost 5 bases, J lost 8 bases, and 17 bases stayed unmatched. The DNA for the CDR3 is TGTGCCAGCAGCGGAACCGCGGGACTAGTTCTAGGGGATGAGCAGTTCTTC. It yields the protein CASSGTAGLVLGDEQFF.

The rearrangement uses TRBV2 and TRBJ2-5; 14 positions match TRBD2. CDR1 is SNHLY, CDR2 FYNNEI, per germline. The junction had 17 bases not matched to a gene; V was cut back by 6 bases and J by 5 bases. The CDR3 has 19 amino acids. The CDR3 reads CASSSPPGTSGSSGETQYF. The CDR3 bases are TGTGCCAGCAGCTCTCCTCCTGGGACTAGCGGGAGTTCGGGGGAGACCCAGTACTTC. Based on the CDR3 plus reference TRBV2 and TRBJ2-5, the full variable domain is EPEVTQTPSHQVTQMGQEVILRCVPISNHLYFYWYRQILGQKVEFLVSFYNNEISEKSEIFDDQFSVERPDGSNFTLKIRSTKLEDSAMYFCASSSPPGTSGSSGETQYFGPGTRLLVL.

This clonotype was counted at least ten times. DNA of the CDR3: TGTGCCAGCAGTCTTAGGGGGGCGGGTATTCAGCCCCAGCATTTT. Protein product: CASSLRGAGIQPQHF. The rearrangement links TRBV27 to TRBJ1-5, with D possibly matching TRBD1 (6 bases). Trimming cost V 5 bases and J 6 bases, with 17 bases left between them. The CDR3 sequence is 15 residues long. The germline V gene has CDR1 MNHEY and CDR2 SMNVEV (reference sequence).

This clonotype appeared many times. The CDR3 spells CSARETGVDTQYF. The CDR3 region has the DNA TGCAGTGCTAGAGAAACGGGAGTTGATACGCAGTATTTT. The chain employs TRBV20-1 and TRBJ2-3, with a tentative D call TRBD2 (6 bases). Germline CDR1 and CDR2: DFQATT and SNEGSKA (reference sequence). The V end was cut by 0 bases, the J end by 6 bases, with 10 bases between. The CDR3 covers 13 residues.

This clonotype was counted many times. The V and J genes are TRBV20-1 and TRBJ1-2, with D hard to call. V was trimmed by 6 bases and J by 3 bases, leaving 8 bases between them. The CDR3 sequence is 11 residues long. Germline CDR1 and CDR2: DFQATT and SNEGSKA (reference sequence). This CDR3 is CSAGPDYGYTF. The CDR3 DNA sequence: TGCAGTGCAGGACCGGACTATGGCTACACCTTC.

This chain uses TRBV20-1 with TRBJ2-7; the D is unclear. The V gene lost 6 bases and the J gene lost 3 bases, with 12 bases spanning the gap. The CDR3 has 12 residues. Germline CDR1 DFQATT, CDR2 SNEGSKA (reference sequence). The CDR3 region is CSASTAGYEQYF. CDR3 nucleotides: TGCAGTGCATCAACGGCCGGCTACGAGCAGTACTTC.

This clonotype was found a few times. The rearrangement joins TRBV30 to TRBJ1-4, with TRBD1 as a possible D gene (5 bases). Germline V gene data show CDR1 as GTSNPN and CDR2 as SVGIG (reference sequence). CDR3 length equals 12 residues. V lost 8 bases, J lost 6 bases, and 13 bases lay in between. The CDR3 loop is CAGQGFDEKLFF. CDR3 DNA sequence: TGTGCCGGGCAGGGATTCGATGAAAAACTGTTTTTT.

This clonotype showed up just a few times. The genes are TRBV5-5 and TRBJ1-1; 9 bases fit TRBD1. The length of the CDR3 is 16 residues. CDR1 is SGHKS, CDR2 YYEKEE, per germline (reference sequence). The trim removed 4 bases at V and 1 base at J, leaving 8 bases unmatched. CDR3 nucleotide sequence: TGTGCCAGCAGCAGTACAGGGGGCCTTGGGAACACTGAAGCTTTCTTT. It codes for CASSSTGGLGNTEAFF.

This clonotype appeared many times. The rearrangement uses TRBV20-1 and TRBJ2-2; D may match TRBD1 or TRBD2 (5 bases each). Trimming shortened V by 4 bases and J by 3 bases, and 15 bases separated the two germline ends. The CDR3 covers 15 residues. The V gene's germline CDR1 is DFQATT and CDR2 SNEGSKA (reference sequence). The CDR3 bases are TGCAGTGCTAACCCCGGGACGGTGGACACCGGGGAGCTGTTTTTT. Its protein product is CSANPGTVDTGELFF.

To note about this clonotype: A much bigger clone sits one base away, suggesting this may be a read error. Lacking the conserved final phenylalanine or tryptophan, this CDR3 likely reflects a read error. The rearrangement links TRBV6-2 or TRBV6-3 to TRBJ2-1, with 12 bases that match TRBD2. The better agreement between TRBJ2-5 and the DNA end casts doubt on the J call. CDR1 and CDR2 from the germline V gene are MNHEY and SVGEGT. CDR3 size: 15 residues. CDR3 protein: CASSRTSGRLETQYL. In DNA form, the CDR3 reads TGTGCCAGCAGTCGCACTAGCGGGAGGTTAGAGACCCAGTACCTC.